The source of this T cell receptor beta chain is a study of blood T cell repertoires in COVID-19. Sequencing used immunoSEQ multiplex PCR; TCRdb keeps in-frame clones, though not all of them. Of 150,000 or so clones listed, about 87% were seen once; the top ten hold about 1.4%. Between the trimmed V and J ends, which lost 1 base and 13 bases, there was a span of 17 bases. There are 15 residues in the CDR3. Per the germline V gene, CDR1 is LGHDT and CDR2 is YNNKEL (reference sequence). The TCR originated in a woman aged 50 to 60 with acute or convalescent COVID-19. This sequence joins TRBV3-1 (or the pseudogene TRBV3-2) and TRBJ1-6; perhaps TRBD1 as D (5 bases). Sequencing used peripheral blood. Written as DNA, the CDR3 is TGTGCCAGCAGCCAAGGGTCCCAGGGTCCTAGGCCCCTCCACTTT. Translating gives CASSQGSQGPRPLHF.